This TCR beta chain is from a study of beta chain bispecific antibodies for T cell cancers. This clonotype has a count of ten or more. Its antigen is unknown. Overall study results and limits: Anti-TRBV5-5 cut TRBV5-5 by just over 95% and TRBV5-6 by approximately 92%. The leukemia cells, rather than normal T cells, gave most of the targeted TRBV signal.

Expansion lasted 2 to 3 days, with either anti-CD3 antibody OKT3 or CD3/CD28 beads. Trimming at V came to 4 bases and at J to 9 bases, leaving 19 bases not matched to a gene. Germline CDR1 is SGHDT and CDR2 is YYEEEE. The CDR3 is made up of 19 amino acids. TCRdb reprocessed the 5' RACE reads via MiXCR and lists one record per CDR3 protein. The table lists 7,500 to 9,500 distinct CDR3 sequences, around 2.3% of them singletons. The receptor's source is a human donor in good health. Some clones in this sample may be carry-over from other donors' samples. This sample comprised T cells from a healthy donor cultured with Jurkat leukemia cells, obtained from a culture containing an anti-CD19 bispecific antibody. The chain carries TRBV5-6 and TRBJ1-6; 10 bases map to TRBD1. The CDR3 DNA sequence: TGTGCCAGCAGCGTAACCAAACCGGGACAGGGGACCTATGTTTCACCCCTCCACTTT. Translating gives CASSVTKPGQGTYVSPLHF. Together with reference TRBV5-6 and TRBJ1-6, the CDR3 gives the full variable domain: DAGVTQSPTHLIKTRGQQVTLRCSPKSGHDTVSWYQQALGQGPQFIFQYYEEEERQRGNFPDRFSGHQFPNYSSELNVNALLLGDSALYLCASSVTKPGQGTYVSPLHFGNGTRLTVT.